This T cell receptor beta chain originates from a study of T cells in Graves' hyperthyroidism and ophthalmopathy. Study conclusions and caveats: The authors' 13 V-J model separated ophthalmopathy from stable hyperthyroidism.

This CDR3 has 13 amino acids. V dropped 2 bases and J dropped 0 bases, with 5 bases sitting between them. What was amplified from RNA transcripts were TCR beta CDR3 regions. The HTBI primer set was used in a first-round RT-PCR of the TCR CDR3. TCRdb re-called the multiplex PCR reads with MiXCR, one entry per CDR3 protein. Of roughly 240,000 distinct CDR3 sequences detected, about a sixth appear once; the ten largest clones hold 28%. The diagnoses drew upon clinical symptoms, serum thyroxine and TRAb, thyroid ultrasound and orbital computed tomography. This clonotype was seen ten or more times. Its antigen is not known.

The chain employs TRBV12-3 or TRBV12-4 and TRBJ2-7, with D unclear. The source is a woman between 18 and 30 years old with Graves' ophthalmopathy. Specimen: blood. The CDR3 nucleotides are TGTGCCAGCAGTTTACAGGTCTCCTACGAGCAGTACTTC. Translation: CASSLQVSYEQYF.